These 10 T cell receptor beta chains originate from one sample sequenced in a study of shared clonotypes between healthy human individuals. Produced via immunoSEQ multiplex PCR; TCRdb's table is partial and in-frame only. The table lists roughly 2 million clones, 95% of them singletons. Input material: naive CD4+ T cells sorted from blood. Noted subset: CD45RA+ positively selected. The receptors were gathered from a man younger than 30 in good health.

This clone was detected once. The chain couples TRBV28 to TRBJ2-3, with 8 nucleotides matching TRBD2. Germline-derived CDR1 and CDR2 are MDHEN and SYDVKM. CDR3 size: 16 residues. V trimming: 4 bases; J trimming: 3 bases; junction bases outside the gene matches: 9. The DNA of the CDR3 is TGTGCCAGCAGTTCCCCCGGGGGGGTGGGGACAGATACGCAGTATTTT. It specifies CASSSPGGVGTDTQYF.

Here the CDR3 DNA reads TGTGCCAGCAGTTCCCGACTAGCGGGGGACGAGCAGTACTTC. Translating gives CASSSRLAGDEQYF. This sequence joins TRBV6-5 and TRBJ2-7, with TRBD2 matching 12 bases. Per germline, CDR1 MNHEY and CDR2 SVGAGI. With 4 bases clipped from V and 5 bases from J, the junction kept 3 bases outside the gene matches. The CDR3 sequence is 14 residues long.

This chain uses TRBV27 with TRBJ2-1; a weak D match, TRBD1 (6 bases). Germline V CDR1 and CDR2: MNHEY, SMNVEV (reference sequence). The CDR3 has 15 amino acids. The V and J ends lost 6 bases and 1 base respectively, with 13 bases between them. In DNA, the CDR3 is TGTGCCAGCAGCCCCCAGGGGAGTTCCTACAATGAGCAGTTCTTC. Residues: CASSPQGSSYNEQFF.

As for this clone: Within the sample, other DNA sequences also encode this same CDR3. The chain combines TRBV2 with TRBJ1-2, with no clear D. The germline V gene encodes CDR1 SNHLY and CDR2 FYNNEI. V lost 4 bases, J lost 1 base, and 4 bases lay in between. This CDR3 is 12 amino acids long. CDR3 residues: CASSGGNYGYTF. Written as DNA, the CDR3 is TGTGCCAGCAGTGGGGGTAACTATGGCTACACCTTC.

This clone came up once. The chain joins TRBV6-5 to TRBJ2-7; TRBD2 aligns across 9 bases. Trimming cost V 4 bases and J 2 bases; bases outside gene matches: 3. Germline-derived CDR1 and CDR2 are MNHEY and SVGAGI. The CDR3 loop spans 14 amino acids. The CDR3 region is CASSSERGAYEQYF. In DNA form, the CDR3 reads TGTGCCAGCAGTTCCGAGCGGGGGGCCTACGAGCAGTACTTC.

The chain combines TRBV27 with TRBJ2-7; TRBD2 agrees at 12 bases. Germline V gives CDR1 MNHEY, CDR2 SMNVEV (reference sequence). The CDR3 is 12 amino acids. V lost 5 bases to trimming and J lost 12 bases; unmatched junction nucleotides: 5. The CDR3 reads CASSRLAGDAYF. CDR3 sequence (DNA): TGTGCCAGCAGTCGACTAGCGGGGGATGCGTACTTC.

Note on this clone: The identical CDR3 is also encoded by other nucleotide sequences in the sample. This rearrangement joins TRBV7-2 to TRBJ1-2, with 10 bases aligning to TRBD1. V shed 5 bases and J 4 bases; nucleotides not matched to a gene: 1. The CDR3 consists of 13 residues. Per germline, CDR1 SGHTA and CDR2 FQGNSA. CDR3 loop: CASSRDRGYGYTF. In DNA form, the CDR3 reads TGTGCCAGCAGCCGGGACAGGGGCTATGGCTACACCTTC.

The chain employs TRBV10-3 and TRBJ1-5, with a weak D call TRBD1 (6 bases). CDR1 is ENHRY and CDR2 is SYGVKD in the germline V gene. The CDR3 runs to 18 residues. Trimming removed 6 bases at V and 2 bases at J, with 23 bases between. The CDR3 reads CAIRTPGHRLLCNQPQHF. The CDR3 DNA reads TGTGCCATCAGAACCCCGGGACATAGACTTCTTTGCAATCAGCCCCAGCATTTT.

The chain links TRBV9 to TRBJ1-3; maybe TRBD1 (5 bases). With 0 bases removed from V and 0 bases from J, the gap between germline ends came to 13 bases. The CDR3 has 17 residues. Germline CDR1 and CDR2: SGDLS and YYNGEE. In DNA, the CDR3 is TGTGCCAGCAGCGTAGGGGCAGGGCGAATCTCTGGAAACACCATATATTTT. This encodes CASSVGAGRISGNTIYF.

This clone was detected only once. This chain uses TRBV25-1 with TRBJ2-1; D ambiguous. This CDR3 contains 14 residues. Deletions cut 8 bases from V and 0 bases from J, with 11 bases between. Germline V lookup: CDR1 MGHDK, CDR2 SYGVNS. CDR3 nucleotides: TGTGCCAGCGGGATGAGGAGCTCCTACAATGAGCAGTTCTTC. Translated, it gives CASGMRSSYNEQFF.